This T cell receptor (beta chain) was found in a study of siplizumab effects on memory and regulatory T cells. Whole-study findings and limits: Whether the proliferating Tregs (from siplizumab cultures) were suppressive was not confirmed. Solely a minor proportion of alloreactive clones could be assigned to unstimulated subsets.

The CDR3 has 15 amino acids. The germline V gene has CDR1 ENHRY and CDR2 SYGVKD. V dropped 4 bases and J dropped 6 bases, with 16 bases sitting between them. The sample holds one count of this clone. The antigen remains undetermined. Here immunoSEQ multiplex PCR was the method, and the copy in TCRdb shows in-frame clones only, minus some. Found here are 97,000 or so clones, more than 85% of them singletons; the top ten hold more than 0.95%. The sequenced sample consisted of CD4+ T cells sorted from blood. The chain couples TRBV10-3 to TRBJ2-1; D could derive from TRBD1 or TRBD2 (7 bases each). This receptor was taken from a human donor in good health. This chain's CDR3 is CAISAAGQTTNEQFF. In DNA form, the CDR3 reads TGTGCCATCAGTGCAGCGGGACAGACTACCAATGAGCAGTTCTTC.